The 13 T cell receptor beta chains below come from one sample, sequenced in a study of T-cell reconstitution after alpha-beta-depleted transplantation in children. A library of TCRbeta sequences, prepared with unique molecular identifiers, was generated. TCRdb recomputed calls from the PCR reads with MiXCR, one row per CDR3 protein. Here the sample spans approximately 430,000 distinct CDR3 sequences, 15% to 20% being singletons. Sequenced here: PBMCs, mostly from graft donor cells, sampled 360 days after TCRalphabeta/CD19-depleted stem cell transplant. The receptors were sampled from a boy under two years old who had a stem cell transplant for Wiskott-Aldrich syndrome, so the T cells may come from the graft donor.

This clonotype was detected ten times or more. This rearrangement joins TRBV3-1 to TRBJ2-1, with 8 bases identical to TRBD1. Germline assignment: CDR1 LGHDT and CDR2 YNNKEL (reference sequence). This CDR3 has 16 amino acids. V lost 1 base, J lost 4 bases, and 6 bases stayed unmatched. CDR3 in amino acids: CASSQVPGGLYNEQFF. CDR3 bases: TGTGCCAGCAGCCAAGTCCCAGGGGGCCTTTACAATGAGCAGTTCTTC.

This clonotype was counted between two and nine times. The chain has TRBV5-1 and TRBJ2-1; TRBD2 matches at 14 bases. CDR1 and CDR2 (germline): SGHRS, YFSETQ. V trimming: 4 bases; J trimming: 9 bases; junction bases outside the gene matches: 6. The CDR3 extends over 15 amino acids. CDR3 sequence (DNA): TGCGCCAGCAGCCGGGGACTAGCGGGAGAAGGTGAGCAGTTCTTC. Protein: CASSRGLAGEGEQFF. The complete variable domain, with remaining parts taken from reference TRBV5-1 and TRBJ2-1, reads KAGVTQTPRYLIKTRGQQVTLSCSPISGHRSVSWYQQTPGQGLQFLFEYFSETQRNKGNFPGRFSGRQFSNSRSEMNVSTLELGDSALYLCASSRGLAGEGEQFFGPGTRLTVL.

The sample holds a few counts of this clonotype. The V call is TRBV6-1, the J call TRBJ1-2; TRBD1 might be the D (5 bases). V was trimmed by 6 bases and J by 4 bases, leaving 12 bases between them. This CDR3 spans 13 amino acids. Germline V gene sequence: CDR1 MNHNS, CDR2 SASEGT. In DNA, the CDR3 is TGTGCCAGCAGGAAGGGGTCGGCCTATGGCTACACCTTC. Amino acid sequence: CASRKGSAYGYTF.

This clonotype turned up a few times. A much larger clone sits a single nucleotide away, making a read error possible. The chain carries TRBV7-9 and TRBJ1-1; D gene ambiguous. CDR3 length equals 13 residues. Trimming took 1 base from V and 1 from J, leaving 4 bases between them. Germline V lookup: CDR1 SEHNR, CDR2 FQNEAQ (reference sequence). CDR3 DNA sequence: TGTGCCAGCAGCTTAGGGTGGAACACTGAAGCTTTCTTT. Its protein is CASSLGWNTEAFF.

This clonotype was counted between two and nine times. The chain is built from TRBV10-3 and TRBJ2-1; D is ambiguous. V was cut by 4 bases and J by 12 bases, with 13 bases left in between. This CDR3 has 12 amino acids. Germline V gene data show CDR1 as ENHRY and CDR2 as SYGVKD. The CDR3 loop reads CAISAVEDVQFF. The CDR3 DNA follows: TGTGCCATCAGTGCGGTAGAGGACGTGCAGTTCTTC.

The rearrangement uses TRBV20-1 and TRBJ2-3; D remains unclear. Germline lookup yields CDR1 DFQATT and CDR2 SNEGSKA (reference sequence). V was trimmed by 6 bases and J by 2 bases, leaving 12 bases between them. The CDR3 sequence is 13 residues long. The CDR3 DNA follows: TGCAGTGCCAGACAAAGTCTCACAGATACGCAGTATTTT. Residues: CSARQSLTDTQYF.

The rearrangement links TRBV5-5 to TRBJ2-3, with D tentatively TRBD1 (5 bases). From germline, CDR1 is SGHKS and CDR2 YYEKEE (reference sequence). This CDR3 spans 15 amino acids. The germline V and J ends were trimmed by 0 bases and 4 bases, with 12 bases remaining between them. The CDR3 region has the DNA TGTGCCAGCAGCTTGGCCCCAGGGATTCCAGATACGCAGTATTTT. Translation: CASSLAPGIPDTQYF.

The chain uses TRBV5-1 and TRBJ1-1; the D is unclear. Germline V gene data show CDR1 as SGHRS and CDR2 as YFSETQ. V was trimmed by 3 bases and J by 1 base, leaving 16 bases between them. The CDR3 sequence is 16 residues long. The CDR3 region has the DNA TGCGCCAGCAGCTGGACGCTAGGGCTCCCGAACACTGAAGCTTTCTTT. It specifies CASSWTLGLPNTEAFF.

The gene calls are TRBV10-3 and TRBJ2-7; 9 bases fit TRBD1. The CDR3 totals 15 residues. V trimming: 0 bases; J trimming: 5 bases; junction bases outside the gene matches: 5. Germline lookup yields CDR1 ENHRY and CDR2 SYGVKD. CDR3 DNA: TGTGCCATCAGTGAGTCACTCGGGACAGGGCACGAGCAGTACTTC. It codes for CAISESLGTGHEQYF.

J is TRBJ2-7 and V is TRBV5-1; D not certain. The ends were cut back, 0 bases at V and 6 bases at J, with 10 bases in the middle. CDR3 length: 13 amino acids. Germline V lookup: CDR1 SGHRS, CDR2 YFSETQ. For the CDR3, the DNA is TGCGCCAGCAGCTTGGGTAGACGGAGCGAGCAGTACTTC. This gives the protein CASSLGRRSEQYF.

The rearrangement links TRBV24-1 to TRBJ2-1, with D possibly TRBD1 on 5 matching bases. V was pared by 4 bases and J by 0 bases, with 15 bases between. This CDR3 is 17 amino acids long. Germline CDR1 is KGHDR and CDR2 is SFDVKD. CDR3 region: CATSDTTAFSSYNEQFF. The DNA of the CDR3 is TGTGCCACCAGTGACACGACAGCGTTTAGCTCCTACAATGAGCAGTTCTTC.

This clonotype has just a few counts. This chain joins TRBV5-1 and TRBJ2-1; possible D gene TRBD1, 6 bases. The CDR3 consists of 16 residues. CDR1 SGHRS and CDR2 YFSETQ come from the germline V gene. V dropped 0 bases and J dropped 0 bases, with 10 bases sitting between them. The CDR3 loop reads CASSLGGLRSYNEQFF. In nucleotides, the CDR3 is TGCGCCAGCAGCTTGGGGGGGCTGCGCTCCTACAATGAGCAGTTCTTC.

This clonotype was detected only a few times. The chain uses TRBV9 and TRBJ2-2; D call uncertain. Germline V gene data show CDR1 as SGDLS and CDR2 as YYNGEE. Trimming removed 2 bases from V and 5 bases from J, with 7 bases in between. The length of the CDR3 is 13 residues. This chain's CDR3 is CASSVTPTGELFF. The CDR3, as DNA: TGTGCCAGCAGCGTTACTCCGACCGGGGAGCTGTTTTTT.